This T cell receptor beta chain came from a study of T cells in Graves' hyperthyroidism and ophthalmopathy. General study findings and limits: The model made its ophthalmopathy prediction, and onset followed a median around 6.5 months later.

Amplified regions were TCR beta CDR3 sequences from RNA transcripts. HTBI primers were employed in a first-round RT-PCR of the TCR CDR3. TCRdb reprocessed the multiplex PCR reads with MiXCR, giving one entry per CDR3 protein. The sample lists hundreds of thousands of distinct CDR3 sequences; about 12% were seen once. V gave up 3 bases and J gave up 5 bases, with 9 bases separating them. The CDR3 runs 13 residues. A remark on this clonotype: Its antigen is undetermined. Since a much larger clone is just one base distant, this may be a read error.

Input material: blood. The chain couples TRBV12-3 or TRBV12-4 to TRBJ2-3, with unresolved D. This TCR was sampled from a woman under 30 with Graves' hyperthyroidism. This CDR3 reads CASSFHAEDTQYF. DNA for the CDR3: TGTGCCAGCAGTTTTCACGCAGAAGATACGCAGTATTTT.